This TCR beta chain was documented in a study of cytomegalovirus exposure and HLA in healthy donors. PCR amplification relied on 60 Vbeta primers (plus 13 Jbeta primers). Generated by immunoSEQ multiplex PCR, the TCRdb table keeps only in-frame clones and is missing some. Here the sample spans 110,000 to 150,000 clones, around four fifths being singletons. This clone was seen just once. The target antigen is unknown. V was pared by 3 bases and J by 7 bases, with 22 bases between. The germline CDR1 and CDR2 sequences are SGHNT and YYREEE (reference sequence). The CDR3 has 16 residues. Study results and limitations: The authors listed roughly 150 TCR beta chains as cytomegalovirus-associated.

This receptor was taken from a male donor in good health and CMV-seropositive. This chain links TRBV5-4 with TRBJ1-2; perhaps TRBD1 as D (5 bases). The sequenced sample consisted of PBMCs. CDR3 DNA: TGTGCCAGCAGCTCGGGGGGGAATGGCCCCAACGCTGGCTACACCTTC. It codes for CASSSGGNGPNAGYTF.